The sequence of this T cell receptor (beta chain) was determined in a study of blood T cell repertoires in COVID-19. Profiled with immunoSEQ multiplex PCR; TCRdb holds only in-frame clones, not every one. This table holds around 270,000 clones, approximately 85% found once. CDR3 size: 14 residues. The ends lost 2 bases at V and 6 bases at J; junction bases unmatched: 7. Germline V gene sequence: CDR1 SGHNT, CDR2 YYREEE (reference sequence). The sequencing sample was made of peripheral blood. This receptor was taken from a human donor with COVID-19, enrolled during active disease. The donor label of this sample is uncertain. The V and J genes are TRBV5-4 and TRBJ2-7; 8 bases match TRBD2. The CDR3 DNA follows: TGTGCCAGCAGCTTAACTAGCGGATTCGCCGAGCAGTACTTC. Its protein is CASSLTSGFAEQYF.